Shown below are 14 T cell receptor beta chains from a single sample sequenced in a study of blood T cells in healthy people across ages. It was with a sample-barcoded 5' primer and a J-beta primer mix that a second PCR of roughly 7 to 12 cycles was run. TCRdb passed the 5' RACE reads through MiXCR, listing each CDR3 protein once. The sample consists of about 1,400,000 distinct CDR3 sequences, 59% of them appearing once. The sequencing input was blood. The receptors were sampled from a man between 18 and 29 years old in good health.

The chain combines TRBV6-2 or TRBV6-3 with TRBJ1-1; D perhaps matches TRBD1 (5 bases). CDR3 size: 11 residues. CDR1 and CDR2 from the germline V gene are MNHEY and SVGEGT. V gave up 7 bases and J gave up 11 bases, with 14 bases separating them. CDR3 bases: TGTGCCAGCACACACGGGGCGAATGCTTTCTTT. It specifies CASTHGANAFF.

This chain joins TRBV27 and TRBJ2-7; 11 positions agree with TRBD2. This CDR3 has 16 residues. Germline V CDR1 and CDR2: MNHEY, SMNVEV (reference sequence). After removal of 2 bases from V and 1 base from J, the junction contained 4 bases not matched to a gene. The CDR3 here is CASSLDTSGSSYEQYF. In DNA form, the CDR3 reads TGTGCCAGCAGTTTAGATACTAGCGGGAGTTCCTACGAGCAGTACTTC.

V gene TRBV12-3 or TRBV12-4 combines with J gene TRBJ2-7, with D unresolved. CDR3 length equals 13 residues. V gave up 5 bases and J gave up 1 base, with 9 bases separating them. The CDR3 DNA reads TGTGCCAGCAGTGTGGGGTTTTCCTACGAGCAGTACTTC. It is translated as CASSVGFSYEQYF.

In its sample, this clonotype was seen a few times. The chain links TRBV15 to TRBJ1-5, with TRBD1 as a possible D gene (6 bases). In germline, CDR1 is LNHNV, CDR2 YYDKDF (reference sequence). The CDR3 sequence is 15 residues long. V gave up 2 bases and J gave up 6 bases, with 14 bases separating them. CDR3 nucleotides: TGTGCCACCAGCAGATCACGACAGGCTGGTCAGCCCCAGCATTTT. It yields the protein CATSRSRQAGQPQHF.

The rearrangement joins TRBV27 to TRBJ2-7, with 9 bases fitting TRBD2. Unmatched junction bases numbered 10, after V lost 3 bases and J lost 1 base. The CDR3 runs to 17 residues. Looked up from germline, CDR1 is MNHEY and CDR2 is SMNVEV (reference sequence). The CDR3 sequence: CASSFASGTPLSYEQYF. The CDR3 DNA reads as TGTGCCAGCAGTTTCGCTAGCGGGACCCCACTATCCTACGAGCAGTACTTC.

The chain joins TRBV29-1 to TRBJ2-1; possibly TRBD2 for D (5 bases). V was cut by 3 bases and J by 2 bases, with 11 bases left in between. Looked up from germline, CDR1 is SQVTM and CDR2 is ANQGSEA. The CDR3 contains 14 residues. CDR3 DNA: TGCAGCGTTGAGCCCAGGCGGGCCTACAATGAGCAGTTCTTC. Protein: CSVEPRRAYNEQFF.

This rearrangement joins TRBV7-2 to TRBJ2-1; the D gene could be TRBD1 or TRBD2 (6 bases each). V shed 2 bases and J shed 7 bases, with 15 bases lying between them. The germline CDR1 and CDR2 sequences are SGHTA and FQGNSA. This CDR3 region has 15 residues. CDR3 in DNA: TGTGCCAGCAGCTTACCGAGACTAGGGGGTAATGAGCAGTTCTTC. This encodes CASSLPRLGGNEQFF.

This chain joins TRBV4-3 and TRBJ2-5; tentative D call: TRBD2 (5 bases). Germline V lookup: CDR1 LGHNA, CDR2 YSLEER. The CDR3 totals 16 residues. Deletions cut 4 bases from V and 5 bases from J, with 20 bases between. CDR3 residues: CASSRLVNSPGETQYF. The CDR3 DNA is TGCGCCAGCAGCCGTTTAGTGAATAGCCCGGGGGAGACCCAGTACTTC.

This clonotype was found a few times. CDR3 amino acids: CASSEIDRDYGYTF. The CDR3 DNA follows: TGTGCCAGCAGTGAAATCGACAGGGACTATGGCTACACCTTC. J is TRBJ1-2 and V is TRBV25-1; 7 bases are shared with TRBD1. This CDR3 region has 14 residues. V dropped 2 bases and J dropped 3; count of bases not matched to a gene: 3. The germline gives CDR1 MGHDK, CDR2 SYGVNS.

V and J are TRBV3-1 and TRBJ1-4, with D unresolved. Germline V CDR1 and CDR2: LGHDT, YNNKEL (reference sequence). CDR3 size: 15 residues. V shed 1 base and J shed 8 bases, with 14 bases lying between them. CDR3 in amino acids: CASSQATVFREKLFF. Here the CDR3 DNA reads TGTGCCAGCAGCCAAGCAACGGTCTTCCGAGAAAAACTGTTTTTT.

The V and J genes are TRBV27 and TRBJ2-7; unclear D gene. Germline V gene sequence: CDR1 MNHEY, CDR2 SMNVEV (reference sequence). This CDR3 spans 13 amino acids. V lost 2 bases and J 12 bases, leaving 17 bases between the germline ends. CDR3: CASSLSYDGKRYF. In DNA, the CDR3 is TGTGCCAGCAGTTTAAGTTACGACGGTAAGCGGTACTTC.

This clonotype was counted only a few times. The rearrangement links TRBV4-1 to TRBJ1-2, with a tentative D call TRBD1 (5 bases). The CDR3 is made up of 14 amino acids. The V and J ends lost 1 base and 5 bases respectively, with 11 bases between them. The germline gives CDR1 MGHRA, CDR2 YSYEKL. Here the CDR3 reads CASSQGGSWYGYTF. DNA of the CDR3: TGCGCCAGCAGCCAAGGGGGGTCTTGGTATGGCTACACCTTC.

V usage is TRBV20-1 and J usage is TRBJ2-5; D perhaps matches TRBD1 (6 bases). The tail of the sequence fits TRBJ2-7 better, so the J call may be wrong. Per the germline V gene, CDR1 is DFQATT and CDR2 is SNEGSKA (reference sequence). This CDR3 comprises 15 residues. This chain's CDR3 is CSARVPLTGTYEQYF. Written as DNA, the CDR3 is TGCAGTGCTAGAGTCCCCTTAACAGGGACCTACGAGCAGTACTTC.

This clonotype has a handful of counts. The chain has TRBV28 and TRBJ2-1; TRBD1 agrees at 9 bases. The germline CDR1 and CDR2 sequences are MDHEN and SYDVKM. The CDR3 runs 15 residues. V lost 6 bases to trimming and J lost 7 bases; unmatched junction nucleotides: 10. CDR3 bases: TGTGCCAGCAGCCCAGGACAGGGGATTGAGAATGAGCAGTTCTTC. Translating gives CASSPGQGIENEQFF.